The following is a T cell receptor beta chain sequence with its context. The antigen is not known. This entry comes from a study of cytomegalovirus exposure and HLA in healthy donors. PCR amplification relied on 60 Vbeta primers (plus 13 Jbeta primers). Clones were sequenced by immunoSEQ multiplex PCR, and TCRdb holds only the in-frame ones, with some missing. The repertoire has approximately 120,000 clones, 77% of them found once; the top ten carry approximately 11%. This CDR3 contains 14 residues. Trimming at V came to 6 bases and at J to 2 bases, leaving 4 bases not matched to a gene. The germline V gene encodes CDR1 SGHAT and CDR2 FQDESV (reference sequence). Study-wide results and limits: In an earlier analysis, about 87% or about 30%: the productive usage of most TCR beta V segments. Sequencing depth roughly uniform across donors was assumed in presence/absence analyses. Altogether, about 160 TCR beta chains were recorded as cytomegalovirus-associated.

The clonotype originates from a man aged 35 to 55 in good health and CMV-seropositive. The sequenced sample consisted of PBMCs. This sequence joins TRBV11-1 and TRBJ2-1; 7 bases align to TRBD2. CDR3 DNA sequence: TGTGCCAGCAGTTGGGGGGGAACCTACAATGAGCAGTTCTTC. Translating gives CASSWGGTYNEQFF.